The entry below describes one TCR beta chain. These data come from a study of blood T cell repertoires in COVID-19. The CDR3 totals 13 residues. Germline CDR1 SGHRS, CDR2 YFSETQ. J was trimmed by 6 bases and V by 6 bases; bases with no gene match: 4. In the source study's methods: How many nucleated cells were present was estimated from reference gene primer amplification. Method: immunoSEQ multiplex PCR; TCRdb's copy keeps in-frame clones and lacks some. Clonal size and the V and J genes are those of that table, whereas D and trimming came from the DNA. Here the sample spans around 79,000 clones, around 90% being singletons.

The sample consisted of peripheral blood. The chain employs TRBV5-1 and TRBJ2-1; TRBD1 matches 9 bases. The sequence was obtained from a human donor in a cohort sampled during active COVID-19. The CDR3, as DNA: TGCGCCAGCACAAGACAGGGGGGCAATGAGCAGTTCTTC. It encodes CASTRQGGNEQFF.